The rows below give T cell receptor beta chains drawn from one sample of a study of blood T cell repertoires in COVID-19. TCRdb's copy holds only in-frame clones and misses some; the assay was immunoSEQ multiplex PCR. The table includes more than 300,000 clones, about 90% detected once. Sequencing was carried out using peripheral blood. Source of these receptors: a woman aged 18-30 years who had recovered from COVID-19. CDR3s include the opening cysteine and the closing phenylalanine or tryptophan. Fields, in order: CDR3 DNA, CDR3 protein, D gene, V gene, J gene. D genes are given only for firm matches.

CDR3nt: TGTGCCAGCAGCGTACACGGGACAGCGATACCGTACTTC
CDR3aa: CASSVHGTAIPYF
d_gene: TRBD1
v_gene: TRBV7-8
j_gene: TRBJ2-5

CDR3nt: TGTGCCAGCAGCCGCGAGGGAGGGTTTACTGAAGCTTTCTTT
CDR3aa: CASSREGGFTEAFF
d_gene: .
v_gene: TRBV7-6
j_gene: TRBJ1-1

CDR3nt: TGCGCCAGCAGTACAGACCGAACAAGCTCTGGAAACACCATATATTTT
CDR3aa: CASSTDRTSSGNTIYF
d_gene: .
v_gene: TRBV5-1
j_gene: TRBJ1-3

CDR3nt: TGTGCCTGGCACAGGGCCGGAGGAAACACCATATATTTT
CDR3aa: CAWHRAGGNTIYF
d_gene: .
v_gene: TRBV30
j_gene: TRBJ1-3

CDR3nt: TGTGCCGGCCCGCCCGGGGGATCGGACTATGGCTACACCTTC
CDR3aa: CAGPPGGSDYGYTF
d_gene: .
v_gene: TRBV2
j_gene: TRBJ1-2

CDR3nt: TGTGCCTGGAGTGTAGGGTGGGAGAACTATGGCTACACCTTC
CDR3aa: CAWSVGWENYGYTF
d_gene: .
v_gene: TRBV30
j_gene: TRBJ1-2

CDR3nt: TGTGCCAGCTCACCACGGCCCGGGGGAAGGGGCTACACCTTC
CDR3aa: CASSPRPGGRGYTF
d_gene: .
v_gene: TRBV18
j_gene: TRBJ1-2

CDR3nt: TGTGCCAGCAGTTACAGGCGGAGGACTGGAAACACCATATATTTT
CDR3aa: CASSYRRRTGNTIYF
d_gene: .
v_gene: TRBV6-2/TRBV6-3
j_gene: TRBJ1-3

CDR3nt: TGTGCCAGCAGTTTCGCGGGACAGGGGGCTGTCGGCTACACCTTC
CDR3aa: CASSFAGQGAVGYTF
d_gene: TRBD1
v_gene: TRBV6-5
j_gene: TRBJ1-2

CDR3nt: TGTGCCAGCAGCCAGAGACAGGACTACAATGAGCAGTTCTTC
CDR3aa: CASSQRQDYNEQFF
d_gene: .
v_gene: TRBV3-1/TRBV3-2
j_gene: TRBJ2-1

CDR3nt: TGTGCCAGCAGCCCCCTGGGCCCTCCTAAGCACCCCTCCAATGAGCAGTTCTTC
CDR3aa: CASSPLGPPKHPSNEQFF
d_gene: .
v_gene: TRBV7-9
j_gene: TRBJ2-1

CDR3nt: TGTGCCAGCAGCTTGGAAAGGGGCCCAGAGACCCAGTACTTC
CDR3aa: CASSLERGPETQYF
d_gene: .
v_gene: TRBV13
j_gene: TRBJ2-5

CDR3nt: TGTGCCAGCAGGCTATACAGTGGCTACACCTTC
CDR3aa: CASRLYSGYTF
d_gene: .
v_gene: TRBV6-5
j_gene: TRBJ1-2

CDR3nt: TGTGCCAGCAGCTTGCAGGGGTTTGGCTATGGCTACACCTTC
CDR3aa: CASSLQGFGYGYTF
d_gene: .
v_gene: TRBV5-6
j_gene: TRBJ1-2

CDR3nt: TGTGCCAGCAGTCGTGGACAGGTCGGTGAAGCTTTCTTT
CDR3aa: CASSRGQVGEAFF
d_gene: TRBD1
v_gene: TRBV6-6
j_gene: TRBJ1-1

CDR3nt: TGCAGCGTTGAAGTCCAGACTGAGACCCAGTACTTC
CDR3aa: CSVEVQTETQYF
d_gene: .
v_gene: TRBV29-1
j_gene: TRBJ2-5